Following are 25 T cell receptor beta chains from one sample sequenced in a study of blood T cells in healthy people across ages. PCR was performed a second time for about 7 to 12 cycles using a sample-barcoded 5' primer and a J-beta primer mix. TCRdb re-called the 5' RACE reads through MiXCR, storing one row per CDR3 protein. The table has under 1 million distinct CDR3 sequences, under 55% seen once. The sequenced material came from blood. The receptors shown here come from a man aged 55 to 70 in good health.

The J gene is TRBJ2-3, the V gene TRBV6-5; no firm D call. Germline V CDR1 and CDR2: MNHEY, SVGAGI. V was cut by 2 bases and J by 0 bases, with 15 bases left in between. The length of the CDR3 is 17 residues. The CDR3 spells CASSYGPGRPSTDTQYF. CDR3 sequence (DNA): TGTGCCAGCAGTTACGGGCCTGGACGACCTAGCACAGATACGCAGTATTTT.

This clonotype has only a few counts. CDR3 region: CASRKWDRNTEAFF. The CDR3 DNA follows: TGTGCCAGCAGGAAATGGGACAGAAACACTGAAGCTTTCTTT. The chain carries TRBV6-2 or TRBV6-3 and TRBJ1-1, with TRBD1 matching over 7 bases. This CDR3 is 14 amino acids long. Looked up from germline, CDR1 is MNHEY and CDR2 is SVGEGT. V lost 6 bases, J lost 2 bases, and 6 bases stayed unmatched.

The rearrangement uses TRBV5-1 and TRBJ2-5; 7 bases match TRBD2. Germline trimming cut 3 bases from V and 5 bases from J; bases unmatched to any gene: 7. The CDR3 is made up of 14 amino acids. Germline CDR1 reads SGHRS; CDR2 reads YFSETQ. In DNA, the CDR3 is TGCGCCAGCAGCTCTCAACTAGCGAAGGAGACCCAGTACTTC. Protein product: CASSSQLAKETQYF.

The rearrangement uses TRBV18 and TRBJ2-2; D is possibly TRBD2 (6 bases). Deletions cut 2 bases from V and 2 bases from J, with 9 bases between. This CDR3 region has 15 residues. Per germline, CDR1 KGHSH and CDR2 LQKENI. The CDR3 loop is CASSPTGVNTGELFF. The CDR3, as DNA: TGTGCCAGCTCACCAACGGGAGTAAACACCGGGGAGCTGTTTTTT. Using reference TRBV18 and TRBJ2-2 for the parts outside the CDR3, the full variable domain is NAGVMQNPRHLVRRRGQEARLRCSPMKGHSHVYWYRQLPEEGLKFMVYLQKENIIDESGMPKERFSAEFPKEGPSILRIQQVVRGDSAAYFCASSPTGVNTGELFFGEGSRLTVL.

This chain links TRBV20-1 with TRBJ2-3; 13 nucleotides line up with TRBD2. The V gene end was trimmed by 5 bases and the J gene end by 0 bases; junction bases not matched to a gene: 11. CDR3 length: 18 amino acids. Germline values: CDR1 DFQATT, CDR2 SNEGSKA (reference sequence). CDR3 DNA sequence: TGCAGTGCTCGCGGACTAGCGGGGGATGTCACTAGCACAGATACGCAGTATTTT. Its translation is CSARGLAGDVTSTDTQYF.

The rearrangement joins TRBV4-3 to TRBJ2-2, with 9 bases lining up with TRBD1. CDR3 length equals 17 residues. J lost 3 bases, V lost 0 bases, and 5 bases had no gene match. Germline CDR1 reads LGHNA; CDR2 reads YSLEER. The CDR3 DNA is TGCGCCAGCAGCCAAGAATTGGGGACAGGGCACACCGGGGAGCTGTTTTTT. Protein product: CASSQELGTGHTGELFF.

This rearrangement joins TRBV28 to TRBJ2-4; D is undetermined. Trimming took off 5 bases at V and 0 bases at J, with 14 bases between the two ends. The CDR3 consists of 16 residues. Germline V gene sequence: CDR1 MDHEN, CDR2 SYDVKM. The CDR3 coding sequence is TGTGCCAGCAGTCCCAGTGGGCGGTTAGCCAAAAACATTCAGTACTTC. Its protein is CASSPSGRLAKNIQYF.

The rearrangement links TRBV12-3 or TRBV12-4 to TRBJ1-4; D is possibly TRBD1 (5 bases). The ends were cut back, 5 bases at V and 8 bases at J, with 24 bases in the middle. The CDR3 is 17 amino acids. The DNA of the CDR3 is TGTGCCAGCAGTGCCCCAGGGAGAGCGGAGGCCCGGGAAAAACTGTTTTTT. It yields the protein CASSAPGRAEAREKLFF.

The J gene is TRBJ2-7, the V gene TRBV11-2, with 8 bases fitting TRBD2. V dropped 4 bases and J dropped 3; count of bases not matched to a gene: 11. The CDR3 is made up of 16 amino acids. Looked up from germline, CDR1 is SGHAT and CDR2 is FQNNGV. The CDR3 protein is CASSSYGGGRDYEQYF. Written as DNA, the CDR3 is TGTGCCAGCAGCTCTTACGGGGGGGGGCGGGACTACGAGCAGTACTTC.

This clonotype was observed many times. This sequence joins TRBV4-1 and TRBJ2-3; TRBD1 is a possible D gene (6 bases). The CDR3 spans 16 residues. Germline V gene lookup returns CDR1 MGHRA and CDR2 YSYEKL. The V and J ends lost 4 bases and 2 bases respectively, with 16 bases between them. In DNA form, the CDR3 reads TGCGCCAGCAGCCCAACGAGGGACAAGAACACAGATACGCAGTATTTT. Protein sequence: CASSPTRDKNTDTQYF.

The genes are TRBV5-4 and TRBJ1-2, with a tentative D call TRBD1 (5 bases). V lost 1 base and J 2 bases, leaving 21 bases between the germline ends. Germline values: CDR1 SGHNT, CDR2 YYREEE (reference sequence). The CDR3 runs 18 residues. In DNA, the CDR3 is TGTGCCAGCAGCTTGCGGGGGGGGATTACGGGATCAAACTATGGCTACACCTTC. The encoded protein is CASSLRGGITGSNYGYTF. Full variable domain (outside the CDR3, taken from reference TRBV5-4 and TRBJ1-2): ETGVTQSPTHLIKTRGQQVTLRCSSQSGHNTVSWYQQALGQGPQFIFQYYREEENGRGNFPPRFSGLQFPNYSSELNVNALELDDSALYLCASSLRGGITGSNYGYTFGSGTRLTVV.

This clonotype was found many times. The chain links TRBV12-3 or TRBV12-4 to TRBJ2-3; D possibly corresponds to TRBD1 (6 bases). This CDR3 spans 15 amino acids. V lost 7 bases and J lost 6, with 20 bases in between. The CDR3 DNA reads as TGTGCCAGCACCGGGGACACGCTAGGGTCGGATACGCAGTATTTT. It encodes CASTGDTLGSDTQYF.

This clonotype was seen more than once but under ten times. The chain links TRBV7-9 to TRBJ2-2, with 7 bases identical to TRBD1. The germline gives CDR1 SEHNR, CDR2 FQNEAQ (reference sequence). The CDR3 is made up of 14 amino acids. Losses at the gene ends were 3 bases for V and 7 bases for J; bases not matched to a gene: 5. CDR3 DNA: TGTGCCAGCAGCTTGTTACAGGGGATCGGGGAGCTGTTTTTT. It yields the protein CASSLLQGIGELFF.

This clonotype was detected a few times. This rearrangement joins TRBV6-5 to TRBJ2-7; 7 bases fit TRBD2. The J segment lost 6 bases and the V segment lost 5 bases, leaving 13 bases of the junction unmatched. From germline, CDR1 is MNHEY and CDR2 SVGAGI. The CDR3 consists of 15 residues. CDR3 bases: TGTGCCAGCAGTGGGAGCGGGGTGGGGACGCCCGAGCAGTACTTC. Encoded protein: CASSGSGVGTPEQYF.

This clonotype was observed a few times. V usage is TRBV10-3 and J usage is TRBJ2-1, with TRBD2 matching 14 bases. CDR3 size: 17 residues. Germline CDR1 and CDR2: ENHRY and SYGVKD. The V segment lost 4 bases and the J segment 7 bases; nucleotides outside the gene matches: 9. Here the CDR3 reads CAISATSGGAATNEQFF. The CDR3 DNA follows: TGTGCCATCAGTGCGACTAGCGGGGGGGCCGCTACAAATGAGCAGTTCTTC.

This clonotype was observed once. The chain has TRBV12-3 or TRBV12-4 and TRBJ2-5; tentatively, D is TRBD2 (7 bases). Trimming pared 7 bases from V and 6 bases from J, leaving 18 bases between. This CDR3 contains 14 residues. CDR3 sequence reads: CASNPGGRTKTQYF. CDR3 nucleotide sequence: TGTGCCAGCAATCCGGGGGGCAGAACGAAGACCCAGTACTTC.

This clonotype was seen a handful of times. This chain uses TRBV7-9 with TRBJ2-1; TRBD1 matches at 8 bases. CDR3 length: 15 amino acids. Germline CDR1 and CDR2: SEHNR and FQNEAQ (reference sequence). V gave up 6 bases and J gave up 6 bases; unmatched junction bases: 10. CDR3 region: CASRGWDRTFNEQFF. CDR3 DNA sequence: TGTGCCAGCAGGGGATGGGACAGGACTTTCAATGAGCAGTTCTTC. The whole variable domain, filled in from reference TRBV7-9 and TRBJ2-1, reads DTGVSQNPRHKITKRGQNVTFRCDPISEHNRLYWYRQTLGQGPEFLTYFQNEAQLEKSRLLSDRFSAERPKGSFSTLEIQRTEQGDSAMYLCASRGWDRTFNEQFFGPGTRLTVL.

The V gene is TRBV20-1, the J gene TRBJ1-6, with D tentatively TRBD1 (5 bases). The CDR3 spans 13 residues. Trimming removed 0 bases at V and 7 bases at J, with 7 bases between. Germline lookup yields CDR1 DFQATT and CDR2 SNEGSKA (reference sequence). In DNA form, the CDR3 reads TGCAGTGCTAGAGACAGGGTAAATTCACCCCTCCACTTT. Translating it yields CSARDRVNSPLHF.

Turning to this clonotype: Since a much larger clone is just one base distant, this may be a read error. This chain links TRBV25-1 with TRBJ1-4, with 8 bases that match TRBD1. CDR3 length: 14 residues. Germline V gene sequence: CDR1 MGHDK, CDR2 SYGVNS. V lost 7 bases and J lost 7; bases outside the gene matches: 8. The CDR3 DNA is TGTGCCAGCACCCCCGACAGGGGAAGTGAAAAACTGTTTTTT. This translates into CASTPDRGSEKLFF.

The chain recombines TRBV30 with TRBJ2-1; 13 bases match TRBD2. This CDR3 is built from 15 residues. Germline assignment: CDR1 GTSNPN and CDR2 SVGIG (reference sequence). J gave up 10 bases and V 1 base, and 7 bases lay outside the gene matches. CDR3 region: CAWSELAGGRGEQFF. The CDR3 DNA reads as TGTGCCTGGAGTGAACTAGCGGGGGGGCGCGGGGAGCAGTTCTTC.

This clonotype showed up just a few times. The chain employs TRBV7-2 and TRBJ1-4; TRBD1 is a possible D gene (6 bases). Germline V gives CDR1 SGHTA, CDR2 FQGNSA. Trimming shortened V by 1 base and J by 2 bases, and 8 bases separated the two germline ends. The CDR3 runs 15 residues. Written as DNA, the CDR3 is TGTGCCAGCAGCTTAGTGAGGGGGACTAATGAAAAACTGTTTTTT. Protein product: CASSLVRGTNEKLFF.

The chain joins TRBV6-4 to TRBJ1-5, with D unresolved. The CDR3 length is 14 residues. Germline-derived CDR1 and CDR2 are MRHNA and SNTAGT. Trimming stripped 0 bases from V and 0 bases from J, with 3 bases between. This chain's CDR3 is CASSDSYSNQPQHF. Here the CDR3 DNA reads TGTGCCAGCAGTGACTCGTATAGCAATCAGCCCCAGCATTTT.

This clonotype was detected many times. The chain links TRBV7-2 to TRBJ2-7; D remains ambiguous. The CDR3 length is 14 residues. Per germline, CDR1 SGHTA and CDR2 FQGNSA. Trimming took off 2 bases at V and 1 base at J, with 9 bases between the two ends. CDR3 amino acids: CASSLQSWSYEQYF. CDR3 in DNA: TGTGCCAGCAGCTTACAATCTTGGTCCTACGAGCAGTACTTC.

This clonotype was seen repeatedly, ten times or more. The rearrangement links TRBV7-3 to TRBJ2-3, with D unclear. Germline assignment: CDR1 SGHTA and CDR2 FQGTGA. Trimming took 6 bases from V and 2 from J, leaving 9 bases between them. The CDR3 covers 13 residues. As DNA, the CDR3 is TGTGCCAGCAGTCCACGCAACACAGATACGCAGTATTTT. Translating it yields CASSPRNTDTQYF. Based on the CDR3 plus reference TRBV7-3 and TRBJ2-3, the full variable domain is GAGVSQTPSNKVTEKGKYVELRCDPISGHTALYWYRQSLGQGPEFLIYFQGTGAADDSGLPNDRFFAVRPEGSVSTLKIQRTERGDSAVYLCASSPRNTDTQYFGPGTRLTVL.

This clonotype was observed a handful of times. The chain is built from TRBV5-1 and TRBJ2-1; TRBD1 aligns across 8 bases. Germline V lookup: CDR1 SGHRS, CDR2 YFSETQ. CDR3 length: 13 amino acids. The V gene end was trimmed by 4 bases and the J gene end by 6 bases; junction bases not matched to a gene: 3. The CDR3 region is CASSADRVNEQFF. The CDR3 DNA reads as TGCGCCAGCAGCGCGGACAGGGTCAATGAGCAGTTCTTC.